The table lists the clone carrying this TCR beta chain with a few counts. Its matching antigen is unknown. Assay used: immunoSEQ multiplex PCR; TCRdb lists only in-frame clones, some missing. The sample has over 300,000 clones, about 80% seen once. This entry belongs to a study of Ad26.COV2.S vaccination and SARS-CoV-2 variants. Study in general: As a participant in COV1001, the donor was in the Ad26.COV2.S trial arm.

The treatment was: over 15 received Ad26.COV2.S at low or high dose, single or two shots; roughly 5 received placebo; per-sample allocation not given. Sampling was done on day 63 after the first vaccine or placebo injection. Study-wide results and caveats: Whether participants received vaccine or placebo, their non-spike TCR breadth was similar. Among vaccine recipients, spike-specific TCR breadth exceeded that of placebo recipients.

CDR3 length: 10 residues. The V gene's germline CDR1 is SEHNR and CDR2 FQNEAQ (reference sequence). V dropped 9 bases and J dropped 7 bases, with 10 bases sitting between them. V gene TRBV7-9 combines with J gene TRBJ2-7; D is perhaps TRBD1 or TRBD2 (5 bases each). This TCR was recovered from a person between 18 and 65 years old who received the Ad26.COV2.S COVID-19 vaccine or a placebo. The sample in question was peripheral blood, obtained in a trial of Ad26.COV2.S vaccine versus placebo. The CDR3 sequence: CASGEGEQYF. As DNA, the CDR3 is TGTGCCAGTGGTGAGGGGGAGCAGTACTTC.